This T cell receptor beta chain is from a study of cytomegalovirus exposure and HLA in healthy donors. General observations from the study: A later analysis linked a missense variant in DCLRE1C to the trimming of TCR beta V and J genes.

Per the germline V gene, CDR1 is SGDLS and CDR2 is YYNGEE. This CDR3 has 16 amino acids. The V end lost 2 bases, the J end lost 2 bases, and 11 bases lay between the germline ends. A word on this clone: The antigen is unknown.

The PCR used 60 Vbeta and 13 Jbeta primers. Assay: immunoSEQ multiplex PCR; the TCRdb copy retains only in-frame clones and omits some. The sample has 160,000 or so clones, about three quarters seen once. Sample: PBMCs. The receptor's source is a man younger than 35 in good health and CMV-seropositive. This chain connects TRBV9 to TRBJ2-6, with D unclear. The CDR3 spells CASSVGVPAGANVLTF. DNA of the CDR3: TGTGCCAGCAGCGTCGGTGTTCCCGCTGGGGCCAACGTCCTGACTTTC. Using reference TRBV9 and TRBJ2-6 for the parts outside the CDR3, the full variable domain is DSGVTQTPKHLITATGQRVTLRCSPRSGDLSVYWYQQSLDQGLQFLIQYYNGEERAKGNILERFSAQQFPDLHSELNLSSLELGDSALYFCASSVGVPAGANVLTFGAGSRLTVL.